This T cell receptor beta chain was identified during a study of beta chain features in type 1 diabetes. Whole-study results and caveats: These data did not resolve whether HLA type affects TCRB rearrangement.

Trimming cost V 4 bases and J 3 bases, with 13 bases left between them. Per germline, CDR1 MNHEY and CDR2 SVGAGI. The CDR3 totals 14 residues. Concerning this clone: Its antigen is undetermined.

TCRB transcripts that were expressed got sequenced, as all of the isolated RNA had been reverse transcribed. Only in-frame clones appear in the TCRdb table, and some are missing; sequencing was by immunoSEQ multiplex PCR. The repertoire has approximately 160,000 clones, 7.5% to 9.5% of them found once; the top ten carry around 2.5%. The specimen sequenced was central memory CD4+ T cells from blood. The rearrangement joins TRBV6-5 to TRBJ2-7; D not resolved. The receptor was isolated from a woman aged 18-29 years in good health. This CDR3 is CASSSTPLVYEQYF. The CDR3 nucleotides read TGTGCCAGCAGTTCAACTCCACTGGTCTACGAGCAGTACTTC.